Following are 23 T cell receptor beta chains from one sample sequenced in a study of breast tumors, draining lymph nodes, adjacent tissues. Breast cancer patients provided tissue from their axillary draining lymph nodes. TCRdb itself ran the multiplex PCR reads through MiXCR, one entry per CDR3 protein. The sample holds 100,000 to 150,000 distinct CDR3 sequences, 20% seen once. Sequenced material: axillary lymph node tissue. Receptors originate from a female donor with breast cancer. Some clones in this sample may be carry-over from other donors' samples.

With regard to this clonotype: Possible read error: a much larger clone is one base away. A read error is likely, as this CDR3 ends without the conserved phenylalanine or tryptophan. The V call is TRBV12-5, the J call TRBJ2-1; TRBD1 might be the D (5 bases). Trimming removed 1 base from V and 6 bases from J, with 10 bases in between. Germline lookup yields CDR1 LGHNT and CDR2 FRNRAP. The CDR3 runs 14 residues. The DNA of the CDR3 is TGTGCTAGTGGTTTGGGCCCAGGGTTCAATGAGCAGTTCCTC. This sequence encodes CASGLGPGFNEQFL.

This clonotype was recorded at least ten times. The rearrangement uses TRBV7-3 and TRBJ2-1; 12 bases are shared with TRBD2. This CDR3 comprises 14 residues. V lost 5 bases to trimming and J lost 8 bases; unmatched junction nucleotides: 4. The V gene's germline CDR1 is SGHTA and CDR2 FQGTGA. CDR3 bases: TGTGCCAGCAGCCCCGGGACTAGCGGGTATGAGCAGTTCTTC. Translating gives CASSPGTSGYEQFF.

At least ten counts were recorded for this clonotype. CDR3 nucleotide sequence: TGTGCCACCAGTGATCCCCTGGGTGGGGGGGAGACCCAGTACTTC. Translation gives CATSDPLGGGETQYF. This chain links TRBV24-1 with TRBJ2-5, with D possibly TRBD2 on 6 matching bases. V lost 3 bases, J lost 5 bases, and 15 bases lay in between. This CDR3 region has 15 residues. CDR1 is KGHDR and CDR2 is SFDVKD in the germline V gene.

The DNA of the CDR3 is TGTGCCAGCAGTGTCGACAGGGGGTTCGGCCTGACTTTC. This encodes CASSVDRGFGLTF. V is TRBV6-1 and J is TRBJ2-6; 9 positions match TRBD1. Looked up from germline, CDR1 is MNHNS and CDR2 is SASEGT. The junction had 7 bases not matched to a gene; V was cut back by 4 bases and J by 15 bases. There are 13 residues in the CDR3.

V is TRBV9 and J is TRBJ2-6, with 12 positions matching TRBD2. Trimming at V came to 0 bases and at J to 3 bases, leaving 1 base not matched to a gene. Looked up from germline, CDR1 is SGDLS and CDR2 is YYNGEE. The CDR3 has 17 amino acids. The CDR3 nucleotides read TGTGCCAGCAGCGTAGGGACTAGCGGGGTTGGGGCCAACGTCCTGACTTTC. Its translation is CASSVGTSGVGANVLTF.

This clonotype was recorded at least ten times. V and J are TRBV5-1 and TRBJ1-2; the match to TRBD1 covers 8 bases. Germline CDR1 SGHRS, CDR2 YFSETQ. Trimming cost V 0 bases and J 1 base; bases outside gene matches: 5. This CDR3 contains 16 residues. As DNA, the CDR3 is TGCGCCAGCAGCTTGGCCGGACAGGGTGGTAACTATGGCTACACCTTC. Its protein is CASSLAGQGGNYGYTF.

The V gene is TRBV12-3 or TRBV12-4, the J gene TRBJ2-2, with 8 bases fitting TRBD1. V shed 11 bases, J shed 5 bases, and the junction held 10 bases outside the gene matches. The CDR3 sequence is 14 residues long. The CDR3 reads CAGRQGARTGELFF. For the CDR3, the DNA is TGTGCCGGCCGGCAGGGGGCGCGAACCGGGGAGCTGTTTTTT.

At least ten counts were recorded for this clonotype. The V call is TRBV5-1, the J call TRBJ2-1, with 16 bases aligning to TRBD2. CDR1 and CDR2 from the germline V gene are SGHRS and YFSETQ. CDR3 length: 18 amino acids. With 4 bases clipped from V and 7 bases from J, the junction kept 11 bases outside the gene matches. CDR3 sequence reads: CASSAGGTSGRAGNEQFF. CDR3 in DNA: TGCGCCAGCAGCGCGGGGGGGACTAGCGGGAGGGCCGGTAATGAGCAGTTCTTC.

This clonotype was observed a single time. One end of the junction does not line up with germline, which may come from a read error. This rearrangement joins TRBV7-9 to TRBJ2-5; perhaps TRBD2 as D (5 bases). The CDR3 covers 16 residues. Per the germline V gene, CDR1 is SEHNR and CDR2 is FQNEAQ (reference sequence). The CDR3 DNA is TGTGCCGGCAGCTCCGGGGAGACATTGTGCCAAGAGACCCAGTACTTC. Translated, it gives CAGSSGETLCQETQYF.

This clonotype was seen a few times. The J gene is TRBJ2-5, the V gene TRBV27, with TRBD2 identical over 11 bases. Germline lookup yields CDR1 MNHEY and CDR2 SMNVEV (reference sequence). V lost 5 bases to trimming and J lost 1 base; unmatched junction nucleotides: 3. This CDR3 is built from 15 residues. In nucleotides, the CDR3 is TGTGCCAGCAGTCCGACTAGCGGGGTCCAAGAGACCCAGTACTTC. Protein product: CASSPTSGVQETQYF.

This clonotype was seen ten or more times. The V gene is TRBV12-3 or TRBV12-4, the J gene TRBJ2-5; D not resolved. Trimming took off 1 base at V and 5 bases at J, with 8 bases between the two ends. This CDR3 contains 13 residues. CDR3 in amino acids: CASSLDSRETQYF. The DNA for the CDR3 is TGTGCCAGCAGTTTAGACTCTCGGGAGACCCAGTACTTC.

With regard to this clonotype: The CDR3 ends on some other residue instead of the conserved phenylalanine or tryptophan, so this is likely a read error. The rearrangement links TRBV2 to TRBJ2-7, with D unresolved. V gave up 5 bases and J gave up 5 bases, with 10 bases separating them. The CDR3 loop spans 12 amino acids. CDR1 and CDR2 (germline): SNHLY, FYNNEI. CDR3 sequence: CASSFGVDEQYL. CDR3 in DNA: TGTGCCAGCAGTTTTGGGGTAGACGAGCAGTACCTC.

Remarks on this clonotype: A much larger clone differs by one base, so this may be a read error. This chain links TRBV29-1 with TRBJ2-7; D is unresolved. Germline assignment: CDR1 SQVTM and CDR2 ANQGSEA. V was pared by 3 bases and J by 6 bases, with 12 bases between. CDR3 length: 12 amino acids. The DNA for the CDR3 is TGCAGCGTTGACCTTTCTAGGGTCGAGCAGTACTTC. Translated: CSVDLSRVEQYF.

A word on this clonotype: A single base separates this from a much larger clone, so it may be a read error. This chain connects TRBV7-2 to TRBJ2-7; 8 bases are shared with TRBD1. CDR3 length equals 14 residues. Per the germline V gene, CDR1 is SGHTA and CDR2 is FQGNSA. The CDR3 here is CASSLSDRVDEQCF. CDR3 bases: TGTGCCAGCAGCTTATCGGACAGGGTCGACGAGCAGTGCTTC.

This clonotype was counted ten times or more. The CDR3 sequence is CASSLAGGLGEQFF. The CDR3 coding sequence is TGTGCCAGCAGCTTGGCAGGGGGGTTAGGTGAGCAGTTCTTC. V and J are TRBV7-9 and TRBJ2-1; TRBD1 might be the D (7 bases). The CDR3 is 14 residues long. The V gene lost 3 bases and the J gene lost 9 bases, with 15 bases spanning the gap. The V gene's germline CDR1 is SEHNR and CDR2 FQNEAQ (reference sequence).

This clonotype was recorded at least ten times. The CDR3 bases are TGCAGTGTTTACGATTATAATTCACCCCTCCACTTT. It is translated as CSVYDYNSPLHF. This chain joins TRBV20-1 and TRBJ1-6; D is unclear. There are 12 residues in the CDR3. The germline gives CDR1 DFQATT, CDR2 SNEGSKA (reference sequence). The V gene lost 7 bases and the J gene lost 4 bases, with 8 bases spanning the gap.

This clonotype has at least ten counts. This chain links TRBV6-1 with TRBJ2-7, with 9 bases that match TRBD1. The germline V gene has CDR1 MNHNS and CDR2 SASEGT. V shed 2 bases, J shed 5 bases, and the junction held 13 bases outside the gene matches. This CDR3 has 17 amino acids. The CDR3: CASSEMDRGYSSHEQYF. The CDR3 region has the DNA TGTGCCAGCAGTGAAATGGACAGGGGATACAGCTCTCACGAGCAGTACTTC.

This clonotype was counted many times. The chain recombines TRBV7-2 with TRBJ2-1; 8 nucleotides match TRBD2. Per germline, CDR1 SGHTA and CDR2 FQGNSA. V dropped 5 bases and J dropped 9; count of bases not matched to a gene: 6. This CDR3 is 13 amino acids long. Written as DNA, the CDR3 is TGTGCCAGCAGCCCCGGGAGGGTGGGTGAGCAGTTCTTC. This encodes CASSPGRVGEQFF.

At least ten counts were recorded for this clonotype. The chain has TRBV3-1 and TRBJ1-2; TRBD1 might be the D (6 bases). The length of the CDR3 is 13 residues. From germline, CDR1 is LGHDT and CDR2 YNNKEL (reference sequence). Trimming left V 2 bases short and J 4 bases short, with 8 bases between. CDR3 nucleotides: TGTGCCAGCAGCCAATTACAGGGCTATGGCTACACCTTC. This gives the protein CASSQLQGYGYTF. Full variable domain (remainder filled in from reference TRBV3-1 and TRBJ1-2): DTAVSQTPKYLVTQMGNDKSIKCEQNLGHDTMYWYKQDSKKFLKIMFSYNNKELIINETVPNRFSPKSPDKAHLNLHINSLELGDSAVYFCASSQLQGYGYTFGSGTRLTVV.

This clonotype has a count of ten or more. The chain employs TRBV10-3 and TRBJ1-2, with D perhaps TRBD1 (5 bases). CDR1 ENHRY and CDR2 SYGVKD come from the germline V gene. V was trimmed by 3 bases and J by 0 bases, leaving 17 bases between them. The CDR3 length is 17 residues. CDR3 sequence: CAISELNSGGANYGYTF. The CDR3 region has the DNA TGTGCCATCAGTGAACTTAACTCTGGGGGTGCTAACTATGGCTACACCTTC.

The chain employs TRBV28 and TRBJ2-7; no firm D call. Germline V gives CDR1 MDHEN, CDR2 SYDVKM. V was cut by 6 bases and J by 7 bases, with 13 bases left in between. CDR3 length: 12 amino acids. As DNA, the CDR3 is TGTGCCAGCAGGCAGACCTCTCGGGAGCAGTACTTC. Translated, it gives CASRQTSREQYF. Variable domain in full (rest from reference TRBV28 and TRBJ2-7): DVKVTQSSRYLVKRTGEKVFLECVQDMDHENMFWYRQDPGLGLRLIYFSYDVKMKEKGDIPEGYSVSREKKERFSLILESASTNQTSMYLCASRQTSREQYFGPGTRLTVT.

CDR3 coding DNA: TGTGCCAGCAGTCCCGGAAGAGGGAGGAGAAACACCATATATTTT. This codes for CASSPGRGRRNTIYF. J is TRBJ1-3 and V is TRBV27; D is undetermined. Trimming took 5 bases from V and 5 from J, leaving 16 bases between them. The CDR3 loop spans 15 amino acids. Germline V gives CDR1 MNHEY, CDR2 SMNVEV (reference sequence).

This clonotype has a count of ten or more. The rearrangement uses TRBV12-3 or TRBV12-4 and TRBJ1-4; D unclear. The CDR3 consists of 15 residues. V was trimmed by 7 bases and J by 6 bases, leaving 18 bases between them. CDR3 amino acids: CASTGVSETYEKLFF. CDR3 nucleotide sequence: TGTGCCAGCACCGGGGTTTCTGAAACATATGAAAAACTGTTTTTT.